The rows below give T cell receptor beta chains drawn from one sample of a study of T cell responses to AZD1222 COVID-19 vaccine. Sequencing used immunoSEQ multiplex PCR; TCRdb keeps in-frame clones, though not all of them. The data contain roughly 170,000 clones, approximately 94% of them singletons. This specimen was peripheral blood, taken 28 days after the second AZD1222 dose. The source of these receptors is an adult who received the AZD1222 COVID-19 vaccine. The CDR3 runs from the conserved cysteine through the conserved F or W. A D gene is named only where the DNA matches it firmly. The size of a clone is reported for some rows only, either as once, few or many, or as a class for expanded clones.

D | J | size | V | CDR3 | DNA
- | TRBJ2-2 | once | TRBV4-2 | CASRGHPGELFF | TGTGCCAGCAGAGGTCACCCCGGGGAGCTGTTTTTT
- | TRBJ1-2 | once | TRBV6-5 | CATGPTNYGYTF | TGTGCCACCGGGCCTACCAACTATGGCTACACCTTC
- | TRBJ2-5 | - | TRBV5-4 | CATHTGRETQYF | TGTGCCACTCATACAGGGAGAGAGACCCAGTACTTC
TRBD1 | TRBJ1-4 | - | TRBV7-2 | CASSSAGTANEKLFF | TGTGCCAGCAGCTCAGCCGGGACAGCGAATGAAAAACTGTTTTTT
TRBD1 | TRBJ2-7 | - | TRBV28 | CASSFPGTGRNEQYF | TGTGCCAGCAGTTTCCCCGGGACAGGAAGGAACGAGCAGTACTTC
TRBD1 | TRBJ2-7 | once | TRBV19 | CASRGDRGYEQYF | TGTGCCAGTAGGGGGGACAGGGGCTACGAGCAGTACTTC
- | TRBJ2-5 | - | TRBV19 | CASRGNREQETQYF | TGTGCCAGTAGGGGAAATCGCGAGCAAGAGACCCAGTACTTC
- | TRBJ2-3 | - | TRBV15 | CATSRVGTDTQYF | TGTGCCACCAGCAGAGTGGGCACAGATACGCAGTATTTT
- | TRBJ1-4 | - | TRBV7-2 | CASSLNGGRLFF | TGTGCCAGCAGCTTAAACGGGGGCAGACTGTTTTTT
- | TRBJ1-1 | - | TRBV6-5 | CASSLSVFVGSTEAFF | TGTGCCAGCAGTTTATCAGTTTTCGTTGGGTCCACTGAAGCTTTCTTT
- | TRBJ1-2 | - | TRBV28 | CASSLFAVQNYGYTF | TGTGCCAGCAGTTTATTTGCGGTCCAGAACTATGGCTACACCTTC